Many counts were recorded for the clone carrying this T cell receptor (beta chain). It was through 5'RACE template switching that TCR cDNA was made, with a universal primer site and UMIs added. TCRdb processed the 5' RACE reads anew with MiXCR; each CDR3 protein has one entry. Among roughly 320,000 distinct CDR3 sequences listed, approximately 11% were seen once. This sample was included in a study of T cells after yellow fever vaccination. Trimming removed 6 bases from V and 0 bases from J; junction bases left unmatched: 6. CDR1 is DFQATT and CDR2 is SNEGSKA in the germline V gene (reference sequence). The CDR3 runs 15 residues.

The sequence was collected from a man younger than 30 who received the YFV17D yellow fever vaccine. The J gene is TRBJ2-3, the V gene TRBV20-1; 10 bases line up with TRBD2. The source material was CD4+ T cells sorted from PBMCs, sampled 45 days after the yellow fever booster vaccination. DNA for the CDR3: TGCAGTGCAATTAGCGGGGGGACTAGCACAGATACGCAGTATTTT. Translation gives CSAISGGTSTDTQYF.